The clone carrying this TCR beta chain appeared many times. Antigen: not known. It was uncontrolled infection, other autoimmune disease, pregnancy or lactation that excluded patients. This entry comes from a study of T cells in Graves' hyperthyroidism and ophthalmopathy. Regarding the study as a whole: Ophthalmopathy prediction by the model preceded onset by a median approximately six months.

Researchers amplified the TCR beta CDR3 regions from RNA transcripts. Researchers ran a first-round RT-PCR on the TCR CDR3 using the HTBI primer set. From the multiplex PCR reads, TCRdb called clonotypes with MiXCR, one entry per CDR3 protein. The sample comprises roughly 600,000 distinct CDR3 sequences, 14% of which are singletons, and approximately 12% rests with the top ten. The sequence was obtained from a woman aged 50 to 60 with Graves' ophthalmopathy. Material for sequencing was blood.

CDR3 loop: CASSLGGRPYEQYF. CDR3 sequence (DNA): TGTGCCAGCAGCTTAGGCGGGCGCCCCTACGAGCAGTACTTC. The genes are TRBV7-2 and TRBJ2-7; tentative D call: TRBD2 (5 bases). Trimming took 1 base from V and 2 from J, leaving 9 bases between them. Germline CDR1 is SGHTA and CDR2 is FQGNSA. This CDR3 is 14 amino acids long.